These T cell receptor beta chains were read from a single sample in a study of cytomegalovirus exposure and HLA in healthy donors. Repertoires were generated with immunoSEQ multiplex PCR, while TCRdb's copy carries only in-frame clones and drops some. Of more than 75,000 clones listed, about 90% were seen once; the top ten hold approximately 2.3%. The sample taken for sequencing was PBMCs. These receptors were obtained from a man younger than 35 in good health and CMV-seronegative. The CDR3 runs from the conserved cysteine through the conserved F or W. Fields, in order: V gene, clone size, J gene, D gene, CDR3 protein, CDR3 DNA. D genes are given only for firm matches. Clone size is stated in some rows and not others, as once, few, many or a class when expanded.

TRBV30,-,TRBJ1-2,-,CAWSQQGLLGYTF,TGTGCCTGGAGCCAACAGGGATTGCTTGGCTACACCTTC
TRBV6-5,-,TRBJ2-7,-,CASGEMSYEQYF,TGTGCCAGCGGGGAGATGTCCTACGAGCAGTACTTC
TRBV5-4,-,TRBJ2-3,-,CANSSAPGRGETDTQYF,TGTGCCAACAGCTCGGCTCCCGGCCGGGGAGAAACAGATACGCAGTATTTT
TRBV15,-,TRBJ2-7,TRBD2,CATSRDYGGRIREQYF,TGTGCCACCAGCAGAGATTACGGCGGGAGGATTCGCGAGCAGTACTTC
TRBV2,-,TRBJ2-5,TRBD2,CASIARPSGRKTQYF,TGTGCCAGCATCGCTCGGCCTAGCGGGAGGAAGACCCAGTACTTC
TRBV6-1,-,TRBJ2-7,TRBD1,CASSLIDRDEQYF,TGTGCCAGCAGTCTTATCGACAGGGACGAGCAGTACTTC
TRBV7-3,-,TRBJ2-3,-,CASSSPAGPDTQYF,TGTGCCAGCAGCTCCCCAGCAGGGCCAGATACGCAGTATTTT
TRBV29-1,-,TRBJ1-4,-,CSVEESRRVGEKLFF,TGCAGCGTTGAAGAATCTCGCAGGGTCGGGGAAAAACTGTTTTTT
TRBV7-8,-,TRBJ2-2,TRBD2,CASRGGSGTGELFF,TGTGCCAGCAGGGGGGGGAGCGGCACCGGGGAGCTGTTTTTT
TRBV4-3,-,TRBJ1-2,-,CASSQGQLYGYTF,TGCGCCAGCAGCCAAGGACAGCTCTATGGCTACACCTTC
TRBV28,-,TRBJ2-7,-,CASSSRQSYSYEQYF,TGTGCCAGCAGTTCCCGACAGAGCTACTCCTACGAGCAGTACTTC
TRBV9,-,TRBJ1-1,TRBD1,CASSPQGARVKTEAFF,TGTGCCAGCAGTCCACAGGGGGCGCGGGTTAAGACTGAAGCTTTCTTT
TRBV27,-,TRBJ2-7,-,CASSSLLSYEQYF,TGTGCCAGCAGTTCCTTACTCTCCTACGAGCAGTACTTC
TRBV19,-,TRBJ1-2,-,CASSVRVSGYGYTF,TGTGCCAGTAGTGTACGAGTTTCGGGCTATGGCTACACCTTC
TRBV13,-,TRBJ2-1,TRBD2,CASSTRTSGSSYNEQFF,TGTGCCAGCAGCACGAGGACTAGCGGGAGCTCCTACAATGAGCAGTTCTTC
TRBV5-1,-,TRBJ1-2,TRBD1,CASSLPDRGRGYTF,TGCGCCAGCAGCTTGCCGGACAGGGGACGTGGCTACACCTTC
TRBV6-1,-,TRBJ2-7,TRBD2,CASSVRSGSEQYF,TGTGCCAGCAGTGTCCGTAGCGGGAGCGAGCAGTACTTC
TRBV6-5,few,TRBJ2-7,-,CASSYRQGPYEQYF,TGTGCCAGCAGTTACCGGCAGGGGCCCTACGAGCAGTACTTC
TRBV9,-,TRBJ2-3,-,CASSVEADTQYF,TGTGCCAGCAGCGTTGAGGCAGATACGCAGTATTTT
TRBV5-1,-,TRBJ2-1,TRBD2,CASSGTSQKTSGRALVSGNEQFF,TGCGCCAGCAGCGGTACCTCTCAAAAGACTAGCGGGAGGGCCCTCGTGTCGGGAAATGAGCAGTTCTTC
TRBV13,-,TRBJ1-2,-,CASSLFQNGYTF,TGTGCCAGCAGCTTATTCCAGAATGGCTACACCTTC
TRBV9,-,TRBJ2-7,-,CASSVGALGYEQYF,TGTGCCAGCAGCGTAGGGGCCTTAGGCTACGAGCAGTACTTC
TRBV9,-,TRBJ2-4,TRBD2,CASSVGPAGDLSDIQYF,TGTGCCAGCAGCGTAGGTCCAGCGGGAGATTTGAGCGACATTCAGTACTTC
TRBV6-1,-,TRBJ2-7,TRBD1,CASSEGGTGSYEQYF,TGTGCCAGCAGTGAAGGAGGGACAGGGTCCTACGAGCAGTACTTC
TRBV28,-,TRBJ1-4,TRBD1,CASSLWGTGVANEKLFF,TGTGCCAGCAGTTTATGGGGGACAGGGGTGGCTAATGAAAAACTGTTTTTT
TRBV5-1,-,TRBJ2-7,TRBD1,CASRRSGGNEQYF,TGCGCCAGCAGAAGGTCAGGGGGCAACGAGCAGTACTTC
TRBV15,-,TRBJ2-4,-,CATSTGEAEVSKNIQYF,TGTGCCACCAGCACTGGGGAGGCAGAAGTATCCAAAAACATTCAGTACTTC
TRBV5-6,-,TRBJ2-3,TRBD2,CASSLELAGTDTQYF,TGTGCCAGCAGCTTAGAACTAGCGGGCACAGATACGCAGTATTTT
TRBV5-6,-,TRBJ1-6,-,CASSYGQNSPLHF,TGTGCCAGCAGCTATGGACAGAATTCACCCCTCCACTTT
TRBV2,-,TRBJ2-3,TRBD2,CATNGLASDTQYF,TGTGCCACGAACGGACTAGCTAGTGATACGCAGTATTTT
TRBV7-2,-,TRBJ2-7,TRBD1,CASSLAPDRVYEQYF,TGTGCCAGCAGCTTAGCTCCTGACAGGGTTTACGAGCAGTACTTC
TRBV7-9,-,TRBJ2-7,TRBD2,CASSSTGGRARDEQYF,TGTGCCAGCAGCTCGACTGGCGGGAGGGCCAGGGACGAGCAGTACTTC
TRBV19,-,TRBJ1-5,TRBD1,CASSTDPGQALIGNQPQHF,TGTGCCAGTAGTACCGATCCGGGACAGGCTCTTATAGGCAATCAGCCCCAGCATTTT
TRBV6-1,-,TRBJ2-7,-,CASSEGTLSRASYEQYF,TGTGCCAGCAGTGAAGGGACTCTAAGCCGCGCGTCCTACGAGCAGTACTTC
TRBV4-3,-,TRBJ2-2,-,CASSQEALAGLRGPLSTGELFF,TGCGCCAGCAGCCAAGAAGCTCTAGCGGGACTCAGGGGGCCTCTTAGCACCGGGGAGCTGTTTTTT
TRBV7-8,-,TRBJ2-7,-,CASSLALGLREHEQYF,TGTGCCAGCAGCTTAGCGCTTGGGTTGCGGGAACATGAGCAGTACTTC
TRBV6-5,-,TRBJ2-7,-,CASSRPGGEQYF,TGTGCCAGCTCCCGCCCCGGCGGCGAGCAGTACTTC
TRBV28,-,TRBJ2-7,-,CASSTPGVGSYEQYF,TGTGCCAGCAGTACCCCAGGGGTTGGGTCCTACGAGCAGTACTTC
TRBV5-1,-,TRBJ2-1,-,CASSPLQRRDYNEQFF,TGCGCCAGCAGCCCCCTTCAGCGGAGAGATTACAATGAGCAGTTCTTC
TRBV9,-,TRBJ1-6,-,CASATGGAPGALHF,TGTGCCAGCGCGACGGGGGGGGCTCCCGGGGCCCTCCACTTT
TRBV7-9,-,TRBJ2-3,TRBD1,CASSQGATGVTDTQYF,TGTGCCAGCAGCCAGGGGGCGACAGGAGTCACAGATACGCAGTATTTT
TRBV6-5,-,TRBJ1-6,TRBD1,CASSYRDRLNSPLHF,TGTGCCAGCAGTTACCGGGACAGACTTAATTCACCCCTCCACTTT
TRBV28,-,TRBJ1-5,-,CASSLTDYQPQHF,TGTGCCAGCAGTTTGACAGATTACCAGCCCCAGCATTTT
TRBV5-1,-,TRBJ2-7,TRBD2,CASSRGTSGRSYEQYF,TGCGCCAGCAGCCGGGGGACTAGCGGGAGGTCCTACGAGCAGTACTTC
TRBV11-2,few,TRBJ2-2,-,CASSLVAAGTGELFF,TGTGCCAGCAGCTTAGTCGCGGCGGGCACCGGGGAGCTGTTTTTT